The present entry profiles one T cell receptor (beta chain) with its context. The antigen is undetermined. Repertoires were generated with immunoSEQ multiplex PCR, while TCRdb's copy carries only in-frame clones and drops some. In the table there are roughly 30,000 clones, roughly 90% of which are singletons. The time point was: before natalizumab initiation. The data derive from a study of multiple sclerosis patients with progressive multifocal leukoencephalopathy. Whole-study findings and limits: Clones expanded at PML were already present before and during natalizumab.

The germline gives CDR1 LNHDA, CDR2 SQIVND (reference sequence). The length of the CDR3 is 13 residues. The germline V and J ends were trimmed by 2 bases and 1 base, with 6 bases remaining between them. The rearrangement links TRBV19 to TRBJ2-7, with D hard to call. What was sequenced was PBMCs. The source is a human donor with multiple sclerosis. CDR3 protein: CASSITLSYEQYF. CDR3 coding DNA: TGTGCCAGTAGTATAACCCTTTCCTACGAGCAGTACTTC.